The entry that follows covers one T cell receptor beta chain sequence. How the authors handled the data: Reference gene primer amplification in the assay estimated nucleated cell counts. The method was immunoSEQ multiplex PCR; TCRdb's version includes in-frame clones alone and lacks a portion of them. For V, J and clone size, that table is used; D and trimming come from the DNA. Of about 130,000 clones in the sample, about 87% are singletons; the top ten hold 35% to 55%. This sample was included in a study of blood T cell repertoires in COVID-19. This CDR3 region has 14 residues. CDR1 is SNHLY and CDR2 is FYNNEI in the germline V gene. V lost 7 bases and J lost 3, with 16 bases in between.

The origin of this receptor is a human donor in a cohort sampled during active COVID-19. Sequenced input: peripheral blood. The J gene is TRBJ2-7, the V gene TRBV2, with TRBD1 as a possible D gene (5 bases). The CDR3 protein is CASNRQGTFYEQYF. Here the CDR3 DNA reads TGTGCCAGCAATCGGCAGGGAACATTCTACGAGCAGTACTTC.